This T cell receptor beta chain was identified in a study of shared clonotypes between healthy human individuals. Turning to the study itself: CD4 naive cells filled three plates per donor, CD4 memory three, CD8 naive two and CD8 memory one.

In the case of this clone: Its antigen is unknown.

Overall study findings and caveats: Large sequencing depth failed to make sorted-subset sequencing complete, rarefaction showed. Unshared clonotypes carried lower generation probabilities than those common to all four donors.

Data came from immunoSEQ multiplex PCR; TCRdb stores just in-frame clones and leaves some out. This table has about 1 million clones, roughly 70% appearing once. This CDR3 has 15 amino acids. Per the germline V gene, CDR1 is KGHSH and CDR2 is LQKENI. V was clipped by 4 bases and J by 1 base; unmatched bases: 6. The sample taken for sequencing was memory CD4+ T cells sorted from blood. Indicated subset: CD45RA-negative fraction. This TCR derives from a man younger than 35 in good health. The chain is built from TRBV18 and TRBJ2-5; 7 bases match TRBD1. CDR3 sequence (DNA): TGTGCCAGCTCACGCTCGACAGGGTTCCAAGAGACCCAGTACTTC. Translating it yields CASSRSTGFQETQYF.